The TCR beta chain under discussion was sequenced for a study of OX40 agonist ivuxolimab in advanced cancers. Background on the study: Clinicians treated patients with ivuxolimab, an agonistic anti-OX40 (CD134) antibody.

With baseline, cycle 4 day 1, and cycle 7 day 1 as timepoints, blood was sampled. TCRdb's copy holds only in-frame clones and misses some; the assay was immunoSEQ multiplex PCR. The sample holds 15,000 to 20,000 clones, 84% seen once. Trimming left V 7 bases short and J 9 bases short, with 19 bases between. CDR1 is MNHNS, CDR2 SASEGT, per germline. CDR3 length equals 15 residues. The source was CD4+ or CD8+ T cells sorted from blood, collected in a trial of the OX40 agonist ivuxolimab. The gene calls are TRBV6-1 and TRBJ1-6; D perhaps matches TRBD1 (6 bases). The origin of this receptor is an adult with an advanced solid tumor such as melanoma, head and neck, liver or kidney cancer. CDR3 region: CASTRTRTATSPLHF. In nucleotides, the CDR3 is TGTGCCAGCACCAGAACCCGGACAGCCACTTCACCCCTCCACTTT.